This paragraph reports one TCR beta chain. The table came from immunoSEQ multiplex PCR; TCRdb's copy has only in-frame clones and leaves some out. The sample has some 160,000 clones, roughly four fifths seen once. The CDR3 consists of 14 residues. Trimming shortened V by 0 bases and J by 11 bases, and 17 bases separated the two germline ends. Germline lookup yields CDR1 SGHRS and CDR2 YFSETQ. These data belong to a study of blood T cell repertoires in COVID-19. This receptor was identified in a human donor in a cohort sampled during active COVID-19. Specimen: peripheral blood. V gene TRBV5-1 combines with J gene TRBJ1-2; unclear D gene. The CDR3 reads CASSLAQPNNPYTF. The CDR3 coding sequence is TGCGCCAGCAGCTTGGCACAGCCCAACAACCCGTACACCTTC.